The next 4 T cell receptor beta chains were all read from a single sample in a study of control samples from healthy donors and cancer patients. TCRdb's table, derived via immunoSEQ multiplex PCR, lists solely in-frame clones and lacks some. The table includes over 80,000 clones, 91% detected once. Material: blood. The receptors come from a man aged 30-40 years in good health.

V gene TRBV3-1 (or the pseudogene TRBV3-2) combines with J gene TRBJ2-5; no firm D call. Trimming took 4 bases from V and 4 from J, leaving 16 bases between them. There are 15 residues in the CDR3. Germline CDR1 is LGHDT and CDR2 is YNNKEL (reference sequence). The CDR3 DNA is TGTGCCAGCAGCCTACGAGCAGTCTGGGGAGAGACCCAGTACTTC. This translates into CASSLRAVWGETQYF.

The chain joins TRBV27 to TRBJ2-1, with no clear D. Germline CDR1 and CDR2: MNHEY and SMNVEV (reference sequence). Trimming took 1 base from V and 7 from J, leaving 14 bases between them. This CDR3 has 15 residues. CDR3 nucleotides: TGTGCCAGCAGTTTATACGTCCCGACTGGAAATGAGCAGTTCTTC. The encoded protein is CASSLYVPTGNEQFF.

The chain combines TRBV12-3 or TRBV12-4 with TRBJ2-2; D not certain. V lost 4 bases and J 6 bases, leaving 6 bases between the germline ends. The CDR3 covers 12 residues. The CDR3 loop is CASSSTPGELFF. CDR3 bases: TGTGCCAGCAGTTCAACCCCCGGGGAGCTGTTTTTT.

This clone was observed a handful of times. V and J are TRBV2 and TRBJ2-1, with 9 positions matching TRBD1. After removal of 3 bases from V and 2 bases from J, the junction contained 5 bases not matched to a gene. The CDR3 contains 16 residues. Germline assignment: CDR1 SNHLY and CDR2 FYNNEI. The CDR3 bases are TGTGCCAGCAGTGAGCAGGGACAGGGTGCCTACAATGAGCAGTTCTTC. Amino acid sequence: CASSEQGQGAYNEQFF. Based on the CDR3 plus reference TRBV2 and TRBJ2-1, the full variable domain is EPEVTQTPSHQVTQMGQEVILRCVPISNHLYFYWYRQILGQKVEFLVSFYNNEISEKSEIFDDQFSVERPDGSNFTLKIRSTKLEDSAMYFCASSEQGQGAYNEQFFGPGTRLTVL.